One sample yielded the 31 T cell receptor beta chains listed below, sequenced in a study of shared clonotypes between healthy human individuals. TCRdb's copy holds only in-frame clones and misses some; the assay was immunoSEQ multiplex PCR. Here the sample spans about 520,000 clones, approximately 95% being singletons. Sequenced sample: naive CD4+ T cells sorted from blood. Subset denoted: CD45RA+ positively selected. The receptors originated from a woman in her 30s in good health.

The rearrangement uses TRBV5-6 and TRBJ2-1, with unresolved D. Germline V gene lookup returns CDR1 SGHDT and CDR2 YYEEEE. CDR3 length equals 11 residues. V lost 1 base and J 10 bases, leaving 6 bases between the germline ends. The CDR3 is CASSLYQEQFF. CDR3 coding DNA: TGTGCCAGCAGCTTGTATCAGGAGCAGTTCTTC.

J is TRBJ1-1 and V is TRBV25-1, with D unclear. The CDR3 runs to 15 residues. The V end lost 4 bases, the J end lost 0 bases, and 12 bases lay between the germline ends. CDR1 is MGHDK, CDR2 SYGVNS, per germline. The DNA for the CDR3 is TGTGCCAGCAGTGGAGCAGTCGATATGAACACTGAAGCTTTCTTT. Translating gives CASSGAVDMNTEAFF.

This rearrangement joins TRBV11-2 to TRBJ2-3; D not resolved. Per germline, CDR1 SGHAT and CDR2 FQNNGV. This CDR3 region has 14 residues. The V and J ends lost 5 bases and 6 bases respectively, with 15 bases between them. CDR3 region: CASSPRDPADTQYF. The CDR3 DNA is TGTGCCAGCAGCCCCAGAGACCCTGCGGATACGCAGTATTTT.

The chain couples TRBV7-9 to TRBJ1-5, with D possibly matching TRBD1 (6 bases). Trimming left V 1 base short and J 0 bases short, with 13 bases between. The CDR3 is 17 amino acids. From germline, CDR1 is SEHNR and CDR2 FQNEAQ (reference sequence). The CDR3 DNA is TGTGCCAGCAGCTTAGAGGAGACAGGTTATAGCAATCAGCCCCAGCATTTT. Translation: CASSLEETGYSNQPQHF.

This clone showed up just once. This rearrangement joins TRBV18 to TRBJ1-4; D remains unclear. The CDR3 spans 17 residues. V was clipped by 5 bases and J by 0 bases, with 16 bases between them. Germline CDR1 and CDR2: KGHSH and LQKENI. CDR3 amino acids: CASSVQRLGATNEKLFF. CDR3 nucleotides: TGTGCCAGCTCAGTTCAACGGCTCGGTGCAACTAATGAAAAACTGTTTTTT.

The chain links TRBV18 to TRBJ1-1, with 7 bases fitting TRBD1. The germline CDR1 and CDR2 sequences are KGHSH and LQKENI. The CDR3 covers 16 residues. The V gene end was trimmed by 5 bases and the J gene end by 1 base; junction bases not matched to a gene: 10. In DNA form, the CDR3 reads TGTGCCAGCTCAATATACCCCGGGACAGAGAACACTGAAGCTTTCTTT. Protein product: CASSIYPGTENTEAFF.

This chain uses TRBV15 with TRBJ2-1; no clear D gene. The V and J ends lost 1 base and 10 bases respectively, with 8 bases between them. CDR3 size: 12 residues. The germline V gene has CDR1 LNHNV and CDR2 YYDKDF (reference sequence). The CDR3 loop is CATSRVGYEQFF. The CDR3, as DNA: TGTGCCACCAGCAGAGTGGGCTACGAGCAGTTCTTC.

This clone was seen just once. J is TRBJ1-2 and V is TRBV20-1, with D hard to call. V lost 6 bases and J lost 4, with 9 bases in between. The CDR3 spans 11 residues. Germline V gene data show CDR1 as DFQATT and CDR2 as SNEGSKA (reference sequence). The CDR3 sequence: CSATDGYGYTF. Here the CDR3 DNA reads TGCAGTGCAACGGACGGCTATGGCTACACCTTC.

The rearrangement joins TRBV19 to TRBJ2-3, with 7 bases fitting TRBD1. The V gene's germline CDR1 is LNHDA and CDR2 SQIVND (reference sequence). CDR3 length equals 15 residues. Germline trimming cut 9 bases from V and 2 bases from J; bases unmatched to any gene: 11. The CDR3 region is CASARDSEHTDTQYF. CDR3 in DNA: TGTGCCAGCGCGAGGGACAGTGAGCACACAGATACGCAGTATTTT.

The chain combines TRBV5-8 with TRBJ2-5, with 9 bases lining up with TRBD1. The trim removed 4 bases at V and 4 bases at J, leaving 5 bases unmatched. This CDR3 is 14 amino acids long. Germline V gene data show CDR1 as SGHTS and CDR2 as YDEGEE. DNA for the CDR3: TGTGCCAGCAGCCCCGGGACAGGGACAGAGACCCAGTACTTC. It codes for CASSPGTGTETQYF.

This chain uses TRBV28 with TRBJ2-7; D is unresolved. This CDR3 is built from 14 residues. Germline V gene data show CDR1 as MDHEN and CDR2 as SYDVKM. The V end was cut by 7 bases, the J end by 2 bases, with 15 bases between. As DNA, the CDR3 is TGTGCCAGCAATTGGGCCCGGCTCCCCTACGAGCAGTACTTC. Its translation is CASNWARLPYEQYF. The full variable domain, completed using reference TRBV28 and TRBJ2-7, is DVKVTQSSRYLVKRTGEKVFLECVQDMDHENMFWYRQDPGLGLRLIYFSYDVKMKEKGDIPEGYSVSREKKERFSLILESASTNQTSMYLCASNWARLPYEQYFGPGTRLTVT.

The J gene is TRBJ2-7, the V gene TRBV15, with D maybe TRBD2 (6 bases). Germline V gene lookup returns CDR1 LNHNV and CDR2 YYDKDF (reference sequence). The CDR3 spans 17 residues. V lost 1 base, J lost 4 bases, and 20 bases lay in between. CDR3 sequence: CATSRAVAEGLIYEQYF. The CDR3 DNA is TGTGCCACCAGCAGAGCGGTAGCGGAGGGGCTTATATACGAGCAGTACTTC.

The rearrangement uses TRBV27 and TRBJ1-2, with D possibly TRBD1 on 6 matching bases. CDR3 size: 14 residues. V lost 3 bases and J lost 6, with 14 bases in between. Looked up from germline, CDR1 is MNHEY and CDR2 is SMNVEV (reference sequence). The CDR3 here is CASSFQGYGNGYTF. The CDR3 DNA is TGTGCCAGCAGTTTTCAGGGGTATGGAAATGGCTACACCTTC.

CDR3 sequence (DNA): TGTGCCAGCAGCTTAGGCGCGGGAGGGCCGGGGGATACGCAGTATTTT. It specifies CASSLGAGGPGDTQYF. The chain carries TRBV5-4 and TRBJ2-3; TRBD2 matches 9 bases. CDR1 and CDR2 from the germline V gene are SGHNT and YYREEE (reference sequence). CDR3 length: 16 amino acids. V dropped 2 bases and J dropped 6; count of bases not matched to a gene: 10.

This sequence joins TRBV2 and TRBJ2-7; D may be TRBD1 (6 bases). CDR3 length: 12 residues. Trimming cost V 10 bases and J 6 bases, with 16 bases left between them. Per germline, CDR1 SNHLY and CDR2 FYNNEI. The CDR3 bases are TGTGCCAAACGAAACAGGGACGGCGAGCAGTACTTC. Protein sequence: CAKRNRDGEQYF.

The chain uses TRBV5-6 and TRBJ2-2; D is ambiguous. V lost 4 bases and J 6 bases, leaving 19 bases between the germline ends. The CDR3 is 16 amino acids. Germline loops: CDR1 SGHDT, CDR2 YYEEEE. The CDR3 reads CASSMARDPYAGELFF. The CDR3 region has the DNA TGTGCCAGCAGCATGGCTAGAGATCCGTACGCCGGGGAGCTGTTTTTT. Using reference TRBV5-6 and TRBJ2-2 for the parts outside the CDR3, the full variable domain is DAGVTQSPTHLIKTRGQQVTLRCSPKSGHDTVSWYQQALGQGPQFIFQYYEEEERQRGNFPDRFSGHQFPNYSSELNVNALLLGDSALYLCASSMARDPYAGELFFGEGSRLTVL.

The chain carries TRBV28 and TRBJ1-3; D remains unclear. Germline CDR1 reads MDHEN; CDR2 reads SYDVKM. The CDR3 length is 16 residues. V was trimmed by 5 bases and J by 7 bases, leaving 21 bases between them. This CDR3 is CASSQTKGSRRNTIYF. The CDR3 DNA sequence: TGTGCCAGCAGTCAAACCAAAGGGTCCCGGCGGAACACCATATATTTT.

The chain combines TRBV14 with TRBJ2-5; 11 positions agree with TRBD1. The DNA end favors TRBJ2-7, so the J call may be wrong. Germline assignment: CDR1 SGHDN and CDR2 FVKESK. The CDR3 spans 14 residues. The CDR3 reads CASSPGQGDYEQYF. Written as DNA, the CDR3 is TGTGCCAGCAGCCCGGGACAGGGGGACTACGAGCAGTACTTC.

This chain links TRBV9 with TRBJ2-5; a possible D gene is TRBD1 (5 bases). V shed 1 base and J shed 3 bases, with 10 bases lying between them. Looked up from germline, CDR1 is SGDLS and CDR2 is YYNGEE. The CDR3 runs 14 residues. The CDR3 protein is CASSVIPQEETQYF. The CDR3 DNA reads TGTGCCAGCAGCGTAATACCACAGGAAGAGACCCAGTACTTC.

This clone was seen a single time. V gene TRBV10-1 combines with J gene TRBJ2-2; D not resolved. CDR3 length: 13 amino acids. Trimming removed 0 bases at V and 6 bases at J, with 5 bases between. Germline CDR1 WNHNN, CDR2 SYGVQD (reference sequence). CDR3 in DNA: TGCGCCAGCAGTGAGTCGGGGTCCGGGGAGCTGTTTTTT. It specifies CASSESGSGELFF.

This chain uses TRBV9 with TRBJ2-4; possible D gene TRBD1, 6 bases. The V and J ends lost 4 bases and 5 bases respectively, with 28 bases between them. The CDR3 has 19 residues. In germline, CDR1 is SGDLS, CDR2 YYNGEE. CDR3: CASSPRRGLVGRYENIQYF. The CDR3 coding sequence is TGTGCCAGCAGCCCTCGCAGGGGTTTGGTGGGCAGGTACGAAAACATTCAGTACTTC.

The genes are TRBV6-1 and TRBJ2-7, with 10 nucleotides matching TRBD2. This CDR3 comprises 14 residues. V lost 5 bases and J lost 5; bases outside the gene matches: 6. The germline gives CDR1 MNHNS, CDR2 SASEGT. Here the CDR3 reads CASSLAGAPHEQYF. The CDR3 DNA reads TGTGCCAGCAGTCTAGCGGGAGCTCCCCACGAGCAGTACTTC.

V usage is TRBV6-6 and J usage is TRBJ2-1; maybe TRBD2 (6 bases). The CDR3 consists of 12 residues. Trimming took off 6 bases at V and 8 bases at J, with 11 bases between the two ends. Germline values: CDR1 MNHNY, CDR2 SVGAGI (reference sequence). The CDR3 bases are TGTGCCAGCAGAACACTAGCCGATGAGCAGTTCTTC. Its protein is CASRTLADEQFF.

The chain joins TRBV21-1 to TRBJ1-3; the table's D call of TRBD1 was not tested on the DNA. TRBV21-1 is a pseudogene. This CDR3 spans 17 amino acids. The CDR3 here is CASAPRQGRLTGNTIYF. The CDR3, as DNA: TGTGCCAGCGCCCCAAGGCAGGGCAGATTAACTGGAAACACCATATATTTT.

This chain joins TRBV19 and TRBJ2-3; 11 nucleotides agree with TRBD2. The CDR3 runs to 12 residues. V dropped 4 bases and J dropped 10; count of bases not matched to a gene: 1. Germline V gene sequence: CDR1 LNHDA, CDR2 SQIVND (reference sequence). CDR3 DNA sequence: TGTGCCAGTAGTACTAGCGGGAGGTCGCAGTATTTT. This encodes CASSTSGRSQYF.

The chain has TRBV5-1 and TRBJ1-4; TRBD1 matches at 8 bases. After removal of 4 bases from V and 8 bases from J, the junction contained 13 bases not matched to a gene. The CDR3 covers 16 residues. Per the germline V gene, CDR1 is SGHRS and CDR2 is YFSETQ. The CDR3 region has the DNA TGCGCCAGCAGCCCCGCTGGACAGGGAGGGGGAGAAAAACTGTTTTTT. Its protein product is CASSPAGQGGGEKLFF.

CDR3 in amino acids: CASSRGTGGDPYEQYF. CDR3 bases: TGCGCCAGCAGCAGAGGGACAGGGGGCGATCCGTACGAGCAGTACTTC. The chain couples TRBV5-1 to TRBJ2-7, with 12 bases that match TRBD1. The J segment lost 4 bases and the V segment lost 4 bases, leaving 9 bases of the junction unmatched. The CDR3 loop spans 16 amino acids. Germline V gives CDR1 SGHRS, CDR2 YFSETQ.

The chain uses TRBV28 and TRBJ1-1, with TRBD1 matching over 9 bases. CDR1 and CDR2 from the germline V gene are MDHEN and SYDVKM. CDR3 length: 12 amino acids. J was trimmed by 13 bases and V by 6 bases; bases with no gene match: 9. This CDR3 reads CASRIQGANGFF. CDR3 sequence (DNA): TGTGCCAGCAGAATACAGGGGGCCAACGGTTTCTTT. Using reference TRBV28 and TRBJ1-1 for the parts outside the CDR3, the full variable domain is DVKVTQSSRYLVKRTGEKVFLECVQDMDHENMFWYRQDPGLGLRLIYFSYDVKMKEKGDIPEGYSVSREKKERFSLILESASTNQTSMYLCASRIQGANGFFGQGTRLTVV.

V gene TRBV7-9 combines with J gene TRBJ2-1, with a possible D match to TRBD1 (6 bases). The CDR3 spans 18 residues. V dropped 5 bases and J dropped 2 bases, with 22 bases sitting between them. Germline lookup yields CDR1 SEHNR and CDR2 FQNEAQ (reference sequence). The CDR3 coding sequence is TGTGCCAGCAGCGGTACGGACAGACAGAAGACCACCTACAATGAGCAGTTCTTC. This translates into CASSGTDRQKTTYNEQFF.

V is TRBV4-1 and J is TRBJ2-7; D is unresolved. Germline lookup yields CDR1 MGHRA and CDR2 YSYEKL. Trimming stripped 0 bases from V and 0 bases from J, with 6 bases between. This CDR3 is built from 14 residues. The CDR3 DNA sequence: TGCGCCAGCAGCCAAGACGAGCCCTCCTACGAGCAGTACTTC. It encodes CASSQDEPSYEQYF.

The V call is TRBV19, the J call TRBJ2-7, with 9 nucleotides matching TRBD1. CDR3 size: 15 residues. V shed 6 bases and J 3 bases; nucleotides not matched to a gene: 9. Germline V CDR1 and CDR2: LNHDA, SQIVND (reference sequence). The CDR3 nucleotides read TGTGCCAGTAGCGACCAGGACAGGGGCCACTACGAGCAGTACTTC. Amino acids: CASSDQDRGHYEQYF. The complete variable domain, with remaining parts taken from reference TRBV19 and TRBJ2-7, reads DGGITQSPKYLFRKEGQNVTLSCEQNLNHDAMYWYRQDPGQGLRLIYYSQIVNDFQKGDIAEGYSVSREKKESFPLTVTSAQKNPTAFYLCASSDQDRGHYEQYFGPGTRLTVT.